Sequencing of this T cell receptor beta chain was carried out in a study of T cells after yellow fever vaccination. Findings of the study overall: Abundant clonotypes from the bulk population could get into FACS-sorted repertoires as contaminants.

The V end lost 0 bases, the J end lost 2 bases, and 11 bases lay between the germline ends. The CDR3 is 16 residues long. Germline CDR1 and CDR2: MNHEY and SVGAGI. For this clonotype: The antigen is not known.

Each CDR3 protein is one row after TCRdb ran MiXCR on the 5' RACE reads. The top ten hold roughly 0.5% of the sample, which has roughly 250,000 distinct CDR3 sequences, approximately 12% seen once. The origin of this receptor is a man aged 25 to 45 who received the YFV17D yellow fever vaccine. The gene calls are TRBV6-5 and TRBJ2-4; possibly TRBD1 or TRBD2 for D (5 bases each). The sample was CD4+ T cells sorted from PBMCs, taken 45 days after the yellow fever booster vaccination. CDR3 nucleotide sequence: TGTGCCAGCAGTTACTCGATCGAGGGACCCAAAAACATTCAGTACTTC. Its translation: CASSYSIEGPKNIQYF.